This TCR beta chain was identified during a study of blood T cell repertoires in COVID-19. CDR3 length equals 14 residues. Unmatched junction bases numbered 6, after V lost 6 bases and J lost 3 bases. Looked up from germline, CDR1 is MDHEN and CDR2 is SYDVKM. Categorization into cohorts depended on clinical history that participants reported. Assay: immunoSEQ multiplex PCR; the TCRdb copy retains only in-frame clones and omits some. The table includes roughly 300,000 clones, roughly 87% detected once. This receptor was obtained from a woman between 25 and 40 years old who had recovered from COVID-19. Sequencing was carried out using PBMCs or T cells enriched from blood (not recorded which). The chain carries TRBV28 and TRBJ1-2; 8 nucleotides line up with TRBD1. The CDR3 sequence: CASRAGGEYYGYTF. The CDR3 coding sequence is TGTGCCAGCAGAGCAGGGGGCGAATACTATGGCTACACCTTC.